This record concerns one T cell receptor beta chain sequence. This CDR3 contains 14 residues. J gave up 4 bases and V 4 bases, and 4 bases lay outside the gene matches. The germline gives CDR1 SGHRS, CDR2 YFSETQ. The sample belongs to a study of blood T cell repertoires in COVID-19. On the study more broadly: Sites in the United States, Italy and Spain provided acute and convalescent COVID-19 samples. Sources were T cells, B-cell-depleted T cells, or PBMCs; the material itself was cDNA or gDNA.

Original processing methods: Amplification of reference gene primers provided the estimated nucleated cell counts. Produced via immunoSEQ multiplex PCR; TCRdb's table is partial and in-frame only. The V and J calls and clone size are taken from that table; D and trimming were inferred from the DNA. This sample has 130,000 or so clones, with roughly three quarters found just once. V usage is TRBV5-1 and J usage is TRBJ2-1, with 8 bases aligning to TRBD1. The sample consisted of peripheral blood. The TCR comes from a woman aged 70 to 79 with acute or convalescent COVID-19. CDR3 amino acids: CASSRDRSYNEQFF. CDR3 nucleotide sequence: TGCGCCAGCAGCCGGGACAGGAGTTACAATGAGCAGTTCTTC. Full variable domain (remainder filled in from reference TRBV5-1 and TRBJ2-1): KAGVTQTPRYLIKTRGQQVTLSCSPISGHRSVSWYQQTPGQGLQFLFEYFSETQRNKGNFPGRFSGRQFSNSRSEMNVSTLELGDSALYLCASSRDRSYNEQFFGPGTRLTVL.